This T cell receptor beta chain was observed in a study of siplizumab effects on memory and regulatory T cells. Study-level points and caveats: Under siplizumab, an average approximately 69% of mappable alloreactive CD4+ clones were Treg-derived, compared with under 35% in controls.

Germline loops: CDR1 SGDLS, CDR2 YYNGEE. The CDR3 has 13 residues. V gave up 3 bases and J gave up 11 bases, with 16 bases separating them. Regarding this clone: The antigen is not known.

Only in-frame clones appear in the TCRdb table, and some are missing; sequencing was by immunoSEQ multiplex PCR. The sample comprises 87,000 or so clones, about 94% of which are singletons, and 0.3% rests with the top ten. Input material: non-Treg CD4+ T cells sorted from blood. The chain couples TRBV9 to TRBJ2-3; no clear D gene. The clonotype comes from a human donor in good health. CDR3 sequence reads: CASSATLAGEQYF. The CDR3 DNA reads TGTGCCAGCAGCGCAACGTTAGCAGGCGAGCAGTATTTT.